This T cell receptor (beta chain) was recovered during a study of a mutant IDH1 vaccine in newly diagnosed glioma. Study overall: Treated patients, averaging around 40 years, were roughly 60% male and about 40% female.

As regards this clone: Its cognate antigen is unknown.

The assay was immunoSEQ multiplex PCR, and TCRdb's table has in-frame clones only and misses some. This sample carries about 88,000 clones, over 75% of them seen once, and the ten largest clones take roughly 5.3%. Described time point: baseline, week 1 (first vaccination visit). As for treatment: pre-vaccination baseline after standard-of-care therapy. Each donor presented with a new WHO grade 3 or 4 astrocytoma that tested IDH1-mutant and showed ATRX loss. Per germline, CDR1 MGHRA and CDR2 YSYEKL. The ends were cut back, 0 bases at V and 0 bases at J, with 15 bases in the middle. The CDR3 contains 17 residues. Notes on the study in general: There seemed to be no relation between pseudoprogression and changes in top peripheral T cell clonotypes.

The V and J genes are TRBV4-1 and TRBJ2-7; D remains unclear. The sequenced sample was PBMCs, obtained from a glioma patient treated with radiotherapy, temozolomide or both. The sequence was collected from a man in his forties or fifties with glioma. Some clones in this sample may be carry-over from other donors' samples. The CDR3: CASSQDGGKFYSYEQYF. Written as DNA, the CDR3 is TGCGCCAGCAGCCAAGACGGTGGAAAATTTTACTCCTACGAGCAGTACTTC.